These T cell receptor beta chains were read from a single sample in a study of blood T cell repertoires in COVID-19. The protocol was immunoSEQ multiplex PCR, while the TCRdb copy is restricted to in-frame clones and leaves out a portion. Of under 200,000 clones detected, about four fifths appear once; the ten largest clones hold approximately 2.5%. The source material was peripheral blood. These receptor sequences come from a human donor with acute or convalescent COVID-19. The donor label of this sample is uncertain. Each CDR3 is given with its conserved first and last residue. Some rows mark clone size as missing; the rest say once, few, many or name a class of expanded clone.

clone_size j_call v_call cdr3_aa
- TRBJ1-2 TRBV10-3 CAISPGQGNYGYTF
once TRBJ1-2 TRBV28 CASNPGVNYGYTF
- TRBJ1-2 TRBV7-9 CASIKQGDYGYTF
- TRBJ1-1 TRBV7-9 CASSSGTGGVTEAFF
once TRBJ2-2 TRBV3-1/TRBV3-2 CASSQPSGLAGHTGELFF
- TRBJ1-1 TRBV5-1 CASSLAGRDTEAFF
- TRBJ1-1 TRBV18 CASSPLGQGVPTEAFF
few TRBJ2-1 TRBV20-1 CSASGGMGSYNEQFF
- TRBJ2-7 TRBV28 CASGQGTGGAKSPEQYF
- TRBJ2-3 TRBV19 CASSMASSSTDTQYF
- TRBJ2-7 TRBV28 CASRNRDRLFREQYF
once TRBJ2-7 TRBV15 CATSRDLYSGSSYEQYF
- TRBJ2-1 TRBV15 CATSRGSGRVYEQFF
- TRBJ2-2 TRBV5-1 CASSVGLNTGELFF
- TRBJ1-5 TRBV6-4 CASSQSGANQPQHF
- TRBJ2-4 TRBV14 CASSSVEYIQYF
- TRBJ2-7 TRBV2 CASSPGQSEGAEQYF
- TRBJ2-3 TRBV19 CASSIGSTDTQYF
- TRBJ2-1 TRBV6-6 CASSPPPLAGVTYNEQFF
- TRBJ2-7 TRBV6-5 CASSNRDRVRNEQYF
- TRBJ2-2 TRBV29-1 CSVAPTSGRAVYTGELFF
- TRBJ2-5 TRBV3-1/TRBV3-2 CASSQFPQETQYF
- TRBJ1-4 TRBV5-6 CASSYFGQGEAEKLFF
- TRBJ2-5 TRBV29-1 CSGTSRTGQETQYF
- TRBJ2-1 TRBV3-1/TRBV3-2 CASSQDRLAGRSYNEQFF
- TRBJ1-1 TRBV2 CASRLDRLNTEAFF
- TRBJ1-5 TRBV5-6 CASSRWSPSNQPQHF
- TRBJ1-6 TRBV30 CAWKRISLESSPLHF
- TRBJ1-2 TRBV15 CATSRVPAANYGYTF
- TRBJ2-3 TRBV6-5 CASRDRLAGTQYF
- TRBJ1-4 TRBV10-2 CASSPGPGNEKLFF
- TRBJ2-7 TRBV5-6 CASSSLTGAYEQYF
- TRBJ1-1 TRBV5-4 CASTLRSQGNTEAFF
- TRBJ1-2 TRBV7-3 CASSLGQGPTYGYTF
- TRBJ1-1 TRBV7-6 CASSLGTPGGNTEAFF
- TRBJ2-7 TRBV7-8 CASSLARGREAGEQYF
few TRBJ1-5 TRBV6-1 CASSESGRNQPQHF
once TRBJ1-4 TRBV28 CASSPSDRGATNEKLFF
- TRBJ1-3 TRBV3-1/TRBV3-2 CASSPSSGNTIYF
- TRBJ1-1 TRBV7-9 CASSSTALNTEAFF
- TRBJ2-7 TRBV6-1 CASSEGAGTYEQYF
- TRBJ2-2 TRBV5-4 CASSKGQGTTGELFF
- TRBJ2-1 TRBV29-1 CSVEEQGGTNEQFF
- TRBJ1-6 TRBV2 CASSEASVRGNSPLHF
- TRBJ1-1 TRBV5-1 CASSLGAGGNTEAFF
- TRBJ1-1 TRBV30 CAWSRLEAFF
- TRBJ1-1 TRBV18 CASSPGDRGTEAFF
- TRBJ2-1 TRBV5-4 CASSSSVVAGGMDEQFF
- TRBJ2-7 TRBV10-3 CAISDPLRGSPYEQYF
- TRBJ1-1 TRBV19 CASKVSGEGPEAFF
- TRBJ2-1 TRBV6-5 CASSYSLAGGEQFF
- TRBJ1-2 TRBV30 CAWSGTWVQYGYTF
- TRBJ2-7 TRBV7-2 CASSDGQISYEQYF
- TRBJ2-2 TRBV6-6 CASVGGLGTGELFF
- TRBJ2-5 TRBV7-2 CASSSRPGAGETQYF
- TRBJ1-6 TRBV5-1 CASSLAGLSPLHF
- TRBJ1-4 TRBV11-2 CASSLGGAGPNEKLFF
- TRBJ2-7 TRBV28 CASSRLGGGREQYF
- TRBJ2-6 TRBV7-3 CASSLTTAGANVLTF